This is a list of T cell receptor beta chains from one sample in a study of control samples from healthy donors and cancer patients. Libraries were prepared by immunoSEQ multiplex PCR; TCRdb keeps only in-frame clonotypes and omits some of them. Among approximately 100,000 clones listed, 75% to 95% were seen once. Sequencing used blood. These receptors were obtained from a woman younger than 30 in good health. The CDR3 runs from the conserved cysteine through the conserved F or W. A D gene is named only where the DNA matches it firmly. Not all rows give a size; the values are once, few, many and, for expanded clones, a class.

abundance	j_gene	v_gene	d_gene	CDR3aa	CDR3nt
few	TRBJ1-1	TRBV24-1	-	CATSGPGHGSTKHGAEAFF	TGTGCCACCAGTGGACCGGGACACGGATCTACCAAGCATGGCGCTGAAGCTTTCTTT
-	TRBJ1-2	TRBV7-2	TRBD1	CASSLSYRGGGYTF	TGTGCCAGCAGCTTAAGTTACAGGGGGGGAGGCTACACCTTC
-	TRBJ2-1	TRBV5-1	TRBD1	CASSLRTGGTEYNEQFF	TGCGCCAGCAGCCTGAGGACAGGGGGAACCGAATACAATGAGCAGTTCTTC
-	TRBJ2-1	TRBV5-1	TRBD1	CASSFRGTGLTSYYNEQFF	TGCGCCAGCAGCTTTCGGGGGACAGGGTTGACGTCTTACTACAATGAGCAGTTCTTC
once	TRBJ1-2	TRBV21-1	-	CASPRGGAYGYTF	TGTGCCAGCCCCCGGGGGGGTGCCTATGGCTACACCTTC
-	TRBJ1-6	TRBV21-1	-	CASSPGWGSSYNSPLHF	TGTGCCAGCAGCCCTGGGTGGGGCAGCTCCTATAATTCACCCCTCCACTTT
-	TRBJ1-1	TRBV19	-	CANSIRGKSFF	TGTGCCAATAGTATACGGGGAAAATCTTTCTTT
-	TRBJ1-1	TRBV5-1	-	CASSLDQRNTEAFF	TGCGCCAGCAGCTTGGACCAGAGGAACACTGAAGCTTTCTTT
-	TRBJ1-1	TRBV6-1	-	CASSEQGLNTEAFF	TGTGCCAGCAGTGAACAGGGCTTGAACACTGAAGCTTTCTTT
-	TRBJ1-4	TRBV2	-	CASSVSATLNEKLFF	TGTGCCAGCAGTGTATCCGCAACATTGAATGAAAAACTGTTTTTT
-	TRBJ2-2	TRBV5-4	TRBD2	CASSLGLADTGELFF	TGTGCCAGCAGCTTGGGACTAGCGGACACCGGGGAGCTGTTTTTT
-	TRBJ1-2	TRBV3-1/TRBV3-2	-	CASSPDGDYGYTF	TGTGCCAGCAGCCCAGACGGTGACTATGGCTACACCTTC
-	TRBJ2-7	TRBV7-9	-	CASSLGQDSSYEQYF	TGTGCCAGCAGCTTAGGACAGGACAGCTCCTACGAGCAGTACTTC
-	TRBJ1-5	TRBV5-6	-	CASSYRDSNQPQHF	TGTGCCAGCAGCTACCGGGACAGCAATCAGCCCCAGCATTTT
-	TRBJ1-5	TRBV5-1	-	CASSLIPGGNQPQHF	TGCGCCAGCAGCTTGATCCCTGGGGGCAATCAGCCCCAGCATTTT
-	TRBJ1-3	TRBV27	-	CASSLSTSGNTIYF	TGTGCCAGCAGTTTATCGACCTCTGGAAACACCATATATTTT
-	TRBJ2-2	TRBV6-1	-	CASSEVYRENTGELFF	TGTGCCAGCAGTGAAGTCTACAGGGAAAACACCGGGGAGCTGTTTTTT
-	TRBJ2-7	TRBV5-6	-	CASRSGTHYEQYF	TGTGCCAGCAGGTCCGGGACTCACTACGAGCAGTACTTC
once	TRBJ1-5	TRBV5-6	-	CASSPGRDNQPQHF	TGTGCCAGCAGTCCAGGCAGGGATAATCAGCCCCAGCATTTT
-	TRBJ1-1	TRBV29-1	-	CSVEGANFGNTEAFF	TGCAGCGTTGAAGGGGCGAATTTCGGGAACACTGAAGCTTTCTTT
-	TRBJ1-3	TRBV5-4	TRBD1	CASSPDRGPGNTIYF	TGTGCCAGCAGCCCGGACAGGGGGCCTGGAAACACCATATATTTT
-	TRBJ2-2	TRBV6-4	-	CASSDGAASGGELFF	TGTGCCAGCAGTGACGGGGCAGCGTCTGGCGGGGAGCTGTTTTTT